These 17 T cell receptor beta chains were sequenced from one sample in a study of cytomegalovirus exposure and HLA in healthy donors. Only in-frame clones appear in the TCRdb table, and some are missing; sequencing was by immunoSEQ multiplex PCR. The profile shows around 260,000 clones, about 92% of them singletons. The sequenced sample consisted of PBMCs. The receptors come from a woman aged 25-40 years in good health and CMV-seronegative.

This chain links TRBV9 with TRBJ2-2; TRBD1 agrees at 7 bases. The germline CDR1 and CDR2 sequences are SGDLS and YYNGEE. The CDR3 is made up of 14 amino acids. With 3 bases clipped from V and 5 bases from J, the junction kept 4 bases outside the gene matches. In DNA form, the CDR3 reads TGTGCCAGCAGCGCACCGACAGGGACCGGGGAGCTGTTTTTT. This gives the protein CASSAPTGTGELFF.

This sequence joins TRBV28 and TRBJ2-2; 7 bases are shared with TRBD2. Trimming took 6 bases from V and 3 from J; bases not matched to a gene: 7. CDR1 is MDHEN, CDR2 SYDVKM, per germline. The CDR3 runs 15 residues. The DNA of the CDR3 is TGTGCCAGCAGGGACTCACGGGAGGACACCGGGGAGCTGTTTTTT. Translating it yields CASRDSREDTGELFF.

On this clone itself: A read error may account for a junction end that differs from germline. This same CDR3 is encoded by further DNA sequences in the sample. The CDR3 reads CASSGLYEQYF. In nucleotides, the CDR3 is TGTGCCAGCAGTGGGCTCTACGAGCAGTACTTT. This chain links TRBV6-1 with TRBJ2-7; D is undetermined. Germline V gene lookup returns CDR1 MNHNS and CDR2 SASEGT. CDR3 length equals 11 residues.

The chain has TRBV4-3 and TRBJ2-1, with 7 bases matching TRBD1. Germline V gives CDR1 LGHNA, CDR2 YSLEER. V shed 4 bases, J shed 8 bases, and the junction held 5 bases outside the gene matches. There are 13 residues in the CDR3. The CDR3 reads CASSRTGMDEQFF. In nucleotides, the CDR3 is TGCGCCAGCAGCCGGACAGGAATGGATGAGCAGTTCTTC.

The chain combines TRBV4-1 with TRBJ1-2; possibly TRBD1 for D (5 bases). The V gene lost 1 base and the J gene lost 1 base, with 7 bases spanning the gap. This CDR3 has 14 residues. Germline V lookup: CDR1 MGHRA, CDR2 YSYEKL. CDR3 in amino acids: CASSQVQGNYGYTF. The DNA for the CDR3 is TGCGCCAGCAGCCAAGTGCAGGGTAACTATGGCTACACCTTC.

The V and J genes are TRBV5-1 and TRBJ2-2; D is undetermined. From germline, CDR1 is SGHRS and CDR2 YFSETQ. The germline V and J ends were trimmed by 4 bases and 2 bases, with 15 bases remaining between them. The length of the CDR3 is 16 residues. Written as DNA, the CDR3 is TGCGCCAGCAGCCCTTTCGCTGGCCCCAACACCGGGGAGCTGTTTTTT. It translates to CASSPFAGPNTGELFF.

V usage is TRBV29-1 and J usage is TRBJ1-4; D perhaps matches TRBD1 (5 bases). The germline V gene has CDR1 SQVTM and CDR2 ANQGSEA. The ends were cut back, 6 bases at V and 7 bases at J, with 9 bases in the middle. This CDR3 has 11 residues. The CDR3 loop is CSVGGSEKLFF. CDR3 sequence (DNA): TGCAGCGTCGGGGGGAGTGAAAAACTGTTTTTT. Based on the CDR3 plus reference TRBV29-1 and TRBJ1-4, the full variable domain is SAVISQKPSRDICQRGTSLTIQCQVDSQVTMMFWYRQQPGQSLTLIATANQGSEATYESGFVIDKFPISRPNLTFSTLTVSNMSPEDSSIYLCSVGGSEKLFFGSGTQLSVL.

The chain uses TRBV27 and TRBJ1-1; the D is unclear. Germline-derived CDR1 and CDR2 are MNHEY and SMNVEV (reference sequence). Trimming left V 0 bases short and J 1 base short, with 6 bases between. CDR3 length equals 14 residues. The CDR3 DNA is TGTGCCAGCAGTTTATCGGCCGCGAACACTGAAGCTTTCTTT. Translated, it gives CASSLSAANTEAFF.

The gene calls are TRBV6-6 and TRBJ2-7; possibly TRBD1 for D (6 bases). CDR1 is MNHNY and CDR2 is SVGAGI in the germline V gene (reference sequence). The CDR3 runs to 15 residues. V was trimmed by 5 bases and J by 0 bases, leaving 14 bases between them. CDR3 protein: CASSPTGYGSYEQYF. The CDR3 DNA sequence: TGTGCCAGCAGTCCCACAGGGTATGGCTCCTACGAGCAGTACTTC.

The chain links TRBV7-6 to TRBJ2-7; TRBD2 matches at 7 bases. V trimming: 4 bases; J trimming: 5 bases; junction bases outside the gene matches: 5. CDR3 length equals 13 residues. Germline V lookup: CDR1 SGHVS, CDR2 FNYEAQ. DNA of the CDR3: TGTGCCAGCAGCTCCGAGGCGGGGGACGAGCAGTACTTC. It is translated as CASSSEAGDEQYF.

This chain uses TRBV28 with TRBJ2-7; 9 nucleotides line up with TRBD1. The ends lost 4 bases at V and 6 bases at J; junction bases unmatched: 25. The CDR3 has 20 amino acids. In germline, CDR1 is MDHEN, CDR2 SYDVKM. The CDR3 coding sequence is TGTGCCAGCAGTTCTAACATTATGCGAGCCGCACGGGACAGGGCGGCCGAGCAGTACTTC. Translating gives CASSSNIMRAARDRAAEQYF.

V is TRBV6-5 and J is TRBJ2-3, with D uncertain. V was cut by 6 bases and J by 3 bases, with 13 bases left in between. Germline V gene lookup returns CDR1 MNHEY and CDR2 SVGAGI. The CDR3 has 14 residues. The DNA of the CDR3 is TGTGCCAGCAGCCGCGGACCCGGAACAGATACGCAGTATTTT. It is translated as CASSRGPGTDTQYF.

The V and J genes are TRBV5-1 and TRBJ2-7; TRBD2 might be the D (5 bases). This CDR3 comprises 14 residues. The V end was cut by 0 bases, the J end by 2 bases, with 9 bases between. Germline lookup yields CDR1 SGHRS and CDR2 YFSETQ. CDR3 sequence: CASSLESGPYEQYF. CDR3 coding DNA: TGCGCCAGCAGCTTGGAGAGCGGTCCCTACGAGCAGTACTTC.

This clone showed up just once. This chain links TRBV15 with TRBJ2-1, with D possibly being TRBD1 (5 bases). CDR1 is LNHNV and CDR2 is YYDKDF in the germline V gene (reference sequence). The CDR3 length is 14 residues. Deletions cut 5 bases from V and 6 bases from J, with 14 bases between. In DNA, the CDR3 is TGTGCCACCAGCGGCCGGGCAGGGTCCAATGAGCAGTTCTTC. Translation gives CATSGRAGSNEQFF. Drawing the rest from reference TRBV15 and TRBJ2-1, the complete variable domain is DAMVIQNPRYQVTQFGKPVTLSCSQTLNHNVMYWYQQKSSQAPKLLFHYYDKDFNNEADTPDNFQSRRPNTSFCFLDIRSPGLGDTAMYLCATSGRAGSNEQFFGPGTRLTVL.

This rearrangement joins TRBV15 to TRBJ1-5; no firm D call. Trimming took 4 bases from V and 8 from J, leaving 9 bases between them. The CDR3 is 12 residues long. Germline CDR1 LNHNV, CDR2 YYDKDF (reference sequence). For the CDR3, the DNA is TGTGCCACCAGCATTGGTCCGAAGCCCCAGCATTTT. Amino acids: CATSIGPKPQHF.

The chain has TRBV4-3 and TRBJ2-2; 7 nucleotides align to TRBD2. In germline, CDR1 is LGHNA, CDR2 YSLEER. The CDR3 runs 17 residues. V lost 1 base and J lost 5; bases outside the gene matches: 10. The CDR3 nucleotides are TGCGCCAGCAGCCAAGCTCCCGGGACTACTATAACCGGGGAGCTGTTTTTT. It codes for CASSQAPGTTITGELFF.

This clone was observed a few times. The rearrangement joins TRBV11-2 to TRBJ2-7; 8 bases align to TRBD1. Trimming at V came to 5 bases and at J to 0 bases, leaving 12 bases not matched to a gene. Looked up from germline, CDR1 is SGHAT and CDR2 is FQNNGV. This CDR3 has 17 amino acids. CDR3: CASSVNAGTGVSYEQYF. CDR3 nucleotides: TGTGCCAGCAGCGTGAATGCCGGGACAGGTGTCTCCTACGAGCAGTACTTC.